Listed below are T cell receptor beta chains from one sample, sequenced in a study of blood T cell repertoires in COVID-19. Method: immunoSEQ multiplex PCR; TCRdb's copy keeps in-frame clones and lacks some. The sample carries about 160,000 clones, approximately 90% recorded once. Specimen: peripheral blood. The receptors originated from a man younger than 30 with COVID-19, enrolled during active disease. Both conserved end residues are trimmed from each CDR3. The order of the fields is CDR3 protein, J gene, V gene.

CDR3aa: ASSLETTGAYGYT; j_gene: TRBJ1-2; v_gene: TRBV7-2
CDR3aa: ASSHNSYEQY; j_gene: TRBJ2-7; v_gene: TRBV4-1
CDR3aa: ASSRESDSPLH; j_gene: TRBJ1-6; v_gene: TRBV6-4
CDR3aa: ASRTISGTYYEQY; j_gene: TRBJ2-7; v_gene: TRBV6-5
CDR3aa: ASSLSVGHYEQY; j_gene: TRBJ2-7; v_gene: TRBV28
CDR3aa: SHRRGPGTEAF; j_gene: TRBJ1-1; v_gene: TRBV29-1
CDR3aa: ASSLGQVSGYT; j_gene: TRBJ1-2; v_gene: TRBV5-6
CDR3aa: ASSPSGGVKTQY; j_gene: TRBJ2-5; v_gene: TRBV6-5
CDR3aa: ASSLLTPPVATNEKLL; j_gene: TRBJ1-4; v_gene: TRBV7-9
CDR3aa: ASSPPSYNEQF; j_gene: TRBJ2-1; v_gene: TRBV18
CDR3aa: ATSRGLAGDDEQY; j_gene: TRBJ2-7; v_gene: TRBV15
CDR3aa: ASSSPSSGSLEEQY; j_gene: TRBJ2-7; v_gene: TRBV28
CDR3aa: ASSRGAGGISYNEQF; j_gene: TRBJ2-1; v_gene: TRBV13
CDR3aa: ASSLDGTGSGETQY; j_gene: TRBJ2-5; v_gene: TRBV5-1
CDR3aa: ATSDRGTGGDEQF; j_gene: TRBJ2-1; v_gene: TRBV24-1
CDR3aa: ASRPEGRRQPQH; j_gene: TRBJ1-5; v_gene: TRBV27
CDR3aa: ASTGLSLNEQF; j_gene: TRBJ2-1; v_gene: TRBV7-2